Sequencing of this TCR beta chain was carried out in a study of T cells of healthy individuals. TCRdb re-analysed the 5' RACE reads in MiXCR, keeping a single row per CDR3 protein. The data contain over 95,000 distinct CDR3 sequences, under 20% of them singletons. This clonotype has a count of ten or more. V lost 4 bases to trimming and J lost 4 bases; unmatched junction nucleotides: 11. Germline CDR1 and CDR2: SGDLS and YYNGEE. The CDR3 has 17 amino acids. This TCR came from a human donor in good health. The rearrangement uses TRBV9 and TRBJ2-1; 10 bases agree with TRBD2. CDR3 DNA sequence: TGTGCCAGCAGCCCGCGACTGATAGCGGGGGGTTACAATGAGCAGTTCTTC. It translates to CASSPRLIAGGYNEQFF.